Sequencing of this T cell receptor (beta chain) was carried out in a study of shared clonotypes between healthy human individuals (TCRdb year 2020). Concerning the study at large: The cohort included three men and a couple of women between 18 and 49 years of age. Per donor, three plates each were used for CD4 naive and CD4 memory, two for CD8 naive, and one for CD8 memory. To estimate repertoire size and how much clonotype sharing occurs between individuals, the study deeply sequenced the blood TCR repertoires of roughly 5 healthy adults. To increase sequencing depth and limit assay-specific biases, TCR repertoire library preparation and sequencing were carried out by different laboratories using diverse techniques. Per donor, leukapheresis produced somewhere between about 0.94 and 9.5 billion PBMCs.

The table lists this clone with a count of one. Its antigen remains unidentified. Base qualities were left out, and no much larger clone turns up one base away. Study-wide findings and limitations: Rarefaction of sorted-subset datasets indicated incomplete sequencing despite the large sequencing depth. Based on pairwise subsampling, the degree of clonotype sharing among donors was expected to be affected by sequencing depth. Compared with non-shared clonotypes, the clonotypes found in all four sorted-subset donors had higher generation probabilities. When a few donors were compared, the shared fraction of clonotypes was roughly 4.8% for naive CD4, around 4% for naive CD8, 2.3% for memory CD4, and roughly 0.4% for memory CD8. The genetic and exposure-history diversity represented was limited by the small number of donors. Naive subsets generally had larger estimated clonotype richness than memory subsets did. Sampling was restricted to blood, and TCR repertoires in tissue are likely to differ from TCR repertoires in blood.

Using the deep immunoSEQ assay, multiplex PCR amplified TCR CDR3 regions from genomic DNA. Extracted genomic DNA from each cell subset was spread evenly across all wells of several immunoSEQ 96-well plates, with each plate serving as a replicate. For sorted subsets, each replicate PCR was loaded with approximately 0.2 ug genomic DNA, equivalent to approximately 27,000 T cell genomes. The purified libraries were quantified using a Qubit 3.0 fluorometer, sized with a Bioanalyzer 2100, and then quantified again using the KAPA Library Quantification kit. A separate single-read 150-cycle Illumina NextSeq 550 flow cell was used to sequence each immunoSEQ 96-well plate. Concerning the study's data processing: Because only junctional sequences without quality scores were contained in the immunoSEQ output, filtering matching that applied to full-length reads could not be performed. To assign V/J genes and CDR3, sequences were annotated using PyIR, a Python wrapper for IgBLAST v1.9, with IMGT germline references. Reads were removed for weak V/J assignments (E-value above 1e-6), missing CDR3, stop codons, out-of-frame junctions, or ambiguous translated residues. V3J clonotypes were defined as sequences sharing the same inferred V gene, J gene, and CDR3 amino acid sequence. Percentage overlap between repertoires was computed as shared unique clonotypes divided by the size of the smaller repertoire. Richness of each repertoire was evaluated using RTK rarefaction, the Chao1 estimator, and Recon v2.1 estimates of unobserved clonotypes. Generation probabilities for all TCRbeta clonotypes obtained by the gDNA method from a few donors were computed using OLGA. TCRdb took over this immuneACCESS table, retaining in-frame rearrangements with V and J assigned. Such tables are incomplete; in checked studies, under half of the missing clones stem from an unresolved V gene, and the remainder is unexplained. V, J and clone size derive from that table, while D and trimming were established from the DNA sequence. The sample has about 2.2 million clones on record, around 93% of them singletons. The biggest ten clones account for approximately 1.6% of the sample.

Including the terminal cysteine and phenylalanine, the CDR3 comprises 14 residues. The DNA shown is the 42-base CDR3, in frame from base 1. Looking up the germline V gene yields CDR1 KGHSH and CDR2 LQKENI. V has 0 bases trimmed and J has 6 bases trimmed; junction bases matching no gene number 4. For the CD8 naive samples, CD45RO-negative cells were positively selected for CCR7, yielding a CD45RA+CCR7+ population from which TemRA cells were excluded. Donors were healthy HIV-negative adults with no recently reported acute infections or vaccinations. Every donor was a Caucasian adult residing in Nashville, Tennessee, USA. After blood collection by leukapheresis, PBMCs were isolated using Ficoll-Histopaque density gradient centrifugation and then cryopreserved in the vapor phase of liquid nitrogen. Purity and quantity of every magnetically sorted T cell population were checked by analytical flow cytometry. From each sorted fraction, genomic DNA was isolated and quantified by UV absorbance on a Nanodrop 2000c.

The sequencing sample was made of naive CD8+ T cells from PBMCs. Read against the paper, the sample's cell subset or site label means: CD45RA+CCR7+. This TCR derives from a man aged 18 to 29 in good health. Some clones in this sample may be carry-over from other donors' samples. The rearranged chain carries TRBV18 and TRBJ1-1; 7 junctional bases match TRBD1. The CDR3 corresponds to CASSPPGGWAEAFF. The DNA is TGTGCCAGCTCACCACCAGGGGGCTGGGCTGAAGCTTTCTTT.